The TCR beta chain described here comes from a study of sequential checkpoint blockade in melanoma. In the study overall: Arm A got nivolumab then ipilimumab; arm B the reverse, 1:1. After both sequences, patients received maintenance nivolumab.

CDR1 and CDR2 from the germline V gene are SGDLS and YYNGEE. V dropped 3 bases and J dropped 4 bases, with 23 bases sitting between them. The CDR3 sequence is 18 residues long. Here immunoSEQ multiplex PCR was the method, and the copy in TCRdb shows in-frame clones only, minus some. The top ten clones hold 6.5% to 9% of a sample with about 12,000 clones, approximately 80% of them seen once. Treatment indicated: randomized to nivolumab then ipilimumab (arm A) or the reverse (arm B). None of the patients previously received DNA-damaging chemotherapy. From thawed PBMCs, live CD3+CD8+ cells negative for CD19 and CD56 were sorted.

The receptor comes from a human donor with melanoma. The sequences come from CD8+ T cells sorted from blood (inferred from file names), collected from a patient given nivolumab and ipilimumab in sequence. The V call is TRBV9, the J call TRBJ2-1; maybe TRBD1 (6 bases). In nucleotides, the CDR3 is TGTGCCAGCAGCGGCGAGATTTGGGGGCTTAGGCGTTACAATGAGCAGTTCTTC. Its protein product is CASSGEIWGLRRYNEQFF.